The next 26 T cell receptor beta chains were all read from a single sample in a study of T cell responses to AZD1222 COVID-19 vaccine. Clones were read by immunoSEQ multiplex PCR, and TCRdb kept only the in-frame ones, dropping some. This repertoire shows some 150,000 clones, about 92% found once; its top ten account for roughly 2%. Material: peripheral blood, obtained on day 0 of AZD1222 vaccination. These receptors all stem from an adult in good health.

The chain links TRBV20-1 to TRBJ2-7; D is unresolved. Trimming cost V 3 bases and J 3 bases, with 6 bases left between them. The CDR3 has 11 amino acids. Germline assignment: CDR1 DFQATT and CDR2 SNEGSKA (reference sequence). The CDR3 DNA reads as TGCAGTGCTAGCCCCCTCTACGAGCAGTACTTC. It yields the protein CSASPLYEQYF.

The rearrangement uses TRBV18 and TRBJ2-3; D is uncertain. The germline gives CDR1 KGHSH, CDR2 LQKENI. Trimming shortened V by 4 bases and J by 10 bases, and 18 bases separated the two germline ends. The CDR3 is 14 amino acids. This CDR3 reads CASSLSEGHLAQYF. The CDR3 DNA follows: TGTGCCAGCTCACTTTCCGAAGGCCACCTCGCGCAGTATTTT.

The V and J genes are TRBV10-3 and TRBJ1-4, with 12 bases matching TRBD1. V lost 5 bases to trimming and J lost 2 bases; unmatched junction nucleotides: 9. The CDR3 is made up of 18 amino acids. The germline V gene has CDR1 ENHRY and CDR2 SYGVKD. CDR3 DNA sequence: TGTGCCATCAGTAAATCCCCGGGACAGGGGGCGACTAATGAAAAACTGTTTTTT. Amino acid sequence: CAISKSPGQGATNEKLFF.

The chain has TRBV5-4 and TRBJ1-4; D is ambiguous. Trimming cost V 4 bases and J 8 bases, with 18 bases left between them. Germline V lookup: CDR1 SGHNT, CDR2 YYREEE (reference sequence). CDR3 length: 15 amino acids. This chain's CDR3 is CASSGITEGGEKLFF. The CDR3 coding sequence is TGTGCCAGCAGCGGTATTACTGAGGGCGGAGAAAAACTGTTTTTT.

V is TRBV2 and J is TRBJ1-2; TRBD1 might be the D (5 bases). Germline V gives CDR1 SNHLY, CDR2 FYNNEI. Trimming cost V 6 bases and J 8 bases, with 16 bases left between them. The CDR3 has 13 residues. This chain's CDR3 is CASRGRFLGGYTF. CDR3 DNA sequence: TGTGCCAGCAGGGGACGGTTTTTAGGGGGCTACACCTTC.

V usage is TRBV19 and J usage is TRBJ1-2; 10 bases agree with TRBD1. Germline-derived CDR1 and CDR2 are LNHDA and SQIVND (reference sequence). The CDR3 has 13 amino acids. V trimming: 5 bases; J trimming: 7 bases; junction bases outside the gene matches: 4. DNA of the CDR3: TGTGCCAGTAGTCCGGGACAGGGGACTGGCTACACCTTC. Its protein product is CASSPGQGTGYTF.

The chain uses TRBV6-1 and TRBJ2-3; D unresolved. This CDR3 is built from 17 residues. CDR1 is MNHNS, CDR2 SASEGT, per germline. V was shortened by 1 base and J by 3 bases, with 17 bases between the two germline ends. CDR3 loop: CASSEGFGPVGTDTQYF. DNA for the CDR3: TGTGCCAGCAGTGAAGGGTTCGGCCCAGTTGGGACAGATACGCAGTATTTT.

The V and J genes are TRBV5-1 and TRBJ2-7; D is unresolved. CDR3 length: 15 amino acids. Trimming took off 1 base at V and 0 bases at J, with 11 bases between the two ends. CDR1 is SGHRS and CDR2 is YFSETQ in the germline V gene. CDR3 protein: CASSLFGPSSYEQYF. For the CDR3, the DNA is TGCGCCAGCAGCTTGTTTGGACCGAGCTCCTACGAGCAGTACTTC.

The J gene is TRBJ1-2, the V gene TRBV18; D is uncertain. CDR3 length: 14 amino acids. From germline, CDR1 is KGHSH and CDR2 LQKENI. V lost 6 bases to trimming and J lost 3 bases, with 14 bases between them. The CDR3 protein is CASSEELGYYGYTF. The DNA for the CDR3 is TGTGCCAGCTCCGAGGAGTTAGGGTACTATGGCTACACCTTC.

The genes are TRBV19 and TRBJ2-7; TRBD1 is a possible D gene (5 bases). The CDR3 has 15 amino acids. Germline loops: CDR1 LNHDA, CDR2 SQIVND (reference sequence). Trimming took 6 bases from V and 2 from J, leaving 17 bases between them. The CDR3 sequence: CASSANRSPPYEQYF. The CDR3 DNA sequence: TGTGCCAGTAGCGCAAACAGGTCCCCCCCCTACGAGCAGTACTTC.

The gene calls are TRBV5-4 and TRBJ1-1; D perhaps matches TRBD1 (5 bases). The CDR3 totals 16 residues. Trimming stripped 0 bases from V and 4 bases from J, with 16 bases between. Germline V gene data show CDR1 as SGHNT and CDR2 as YYREEE (reference sequence). CDR3 sequence: CASSLGFGALGTEAFF. The CDR3 DNA follows: TGTGCCAGCAGCTTGGGATTCGGGGCGCTAGGCACTGAAGCTTTCTTT.

The rearrangement uses TRBV5-8 and TRBJ1-4; maybe TRBD1 (5 bases). CDR3 length: 18 residues. Trimming stripped 2 bases from V and 7 bases from J, with 24 bases between. Germline CDR1 reads SGHTS; CDR2 reads YDEGEE. CDR3 region: CASSLGFSPAAQGEKLFF. The CDR3 DNA reads TGTGCCAGCAGCTTAGGTTTCTCGCCCGCGGCGCAGGGTGAAAAACTGTTTTTT.

The CDR3 is CASIRGGNTGELFF. The DNA of the CDR3 is TGTGCCAGCATCCGAGGGGGGAACACCGGGGAGCTGTTTTTT. V is TRBV6-5 and J is TRBJ2-2, with D possibly being TRBD1 (6 bases). Trimming took 7 bases from V and 1 from J, leaving 10 bases between them. Germline values: CDR1 MNHEY, CDR2 SVGAGI. The CDR3 loop spans 14 amino acids.

The chain combines TRBV27 with TRBJ1-4; D is ambiguous. Germline V gene lookup returns CDR1 MNHEY and CDR2 SMNVEV (reference sequence). The CDR3 loop spans 14 amino acids. The germline V and J ends were trimmed by 0 bases and 5 bases, with 7 bases remaining between them. CDR3 nucleotide sequence: TGTGCCAGCAGTTTATCCTCGGAGAATGAAAAACTGTTTTTT. This codes for CASSLSSENEKLFF.

The chain recombines TRBV3-1 (or the pseudogene TRBV3-2) with TRBJ1-1, with D perhaps TRBD1 (5 bases). V shed 3 bases and J shed 3 bases, with 11 bases lying between them. Germline V lookup: CDR1 LGHDT, CDR2 YNNKEL (reference sequence). The CDR3 is made up of 14 amino acids. The CDR3, as DNA: TGTGCCAGCAGCCAGAGAGACAGTCACACTGAAGCTTTCTTT. It yields the protein CASSQRDSHTEAFF.

The chain recombines TRBV27 with TRBJ1-2; D is possibly TRBD1 (5 bases). The CDR3 loop spans 13 amino acids. V lost 0 bases and J lost 7, with 9 bases in between. Looked up from germline, CDR1 is MNHEY and CDR2 is SMNVEV (reference sequence). DNA for the CDR3: TGTGCCAGCAGTTTATCCAGGGACCGTGGCTACACCTTC. Its protein is CASSLSRDRGYTF.

V usage is TRBV14 and J usage is TRBJ2-7; D is possibly TRBD1 (6 bases). Germline-derived CDR1 and CDR2 are SGHDN and FVKESK. The CDR3 is 15 amino acids. The ends were cut back, 4 bases at V and 0 bases at J, with 13 bases in the middle. CDR3 DNA sequence: TGTGCCAGCAGCCTGACAGGTGGGGACTCCTACGAGCAGTACTTC. As protein: CASSLTGGDSYEQYF.

This clone was observed a handful of times. The chain employs TRBV24-1 and TRBJ2-7; a weak D match, TRBD2 (6 bases). Trimming took 10 bases from V and 2 from J, leaving 11 bases between them. Germline V gives CDR1 KGHDR, CDR2 SFDVKD. The length of the CDR3 is 12 residues. CDR3 coding DNA: TGTGCCACGTCGGGAGTCACCTACGAGCAGTACTTC. This sequence encodes CATSGVTYEQYF.

The gene calls are TRBV14 and TRBJ2-4, with 8 positions matching TRBD1. The CDR3 has 16 residues. Germline lookup yields CDR1 SGHDN and CDR2 FVKESK. The V segment lost 5 bases and the J segment 1 base; nucleotides outside the gene matches: 7. The CDR3 sequence is CASSTRQGRAKNIQYF. In DNA form, the CDR3 reads TGTGCCAGCAGCACCCGACAGGGGAGGGCCAAAAACATTCAGTACTTC.

The rearrangement joins TRBV19 to TRBJ2-2, with D possibly being TRBD1 (5 bases). Germline CDR1 and CDR2: LNHDA and SQIVND (reference sequence). V dropped 11 bases and J dropped 3 bases, with 10 bases sitting between them. This CDR3 is built from 12 residues. The CDR3, as DNA: TGTGCCGGGGCCCTGGACACCGGGGAGCTGTTTTTT. This encodes CAGALDTGELFF.

A single count supports this clone. The chain combines TRBV5-1 with TRBJ2-3; D remains ambiguous. Deletions cut 0 bases from V and 0 bases from J, with 5 bases between. Germline lookup yields CDR1 SGHRS and CDR2 YFSETQ. There are 14 residues in the CDR3. Here the CDR3 reads CASSLVQSTDTQYF. In DNA, the CDR3 is TGCGCCAGCAGCTTGGTACAGAGCACAGATACGCAGTATTTT.

This chain links TRBV10-3 with TRBJ1-2; 7 nucleotides match TRBD1. CDR3 size: 14 residues. CDR1 ENHRY and CDR2 SYGVKD come from the germline V gene. V dropped 6 bases and J dropped 1; count of bases not matched to a gene: 5. Written as DNA, the CDR3 is TGTGCCATCAGGGCGACAGGGATTAACTATGGCTACACCTTC. This translates into CAIRATGINYGYTF.

To note about this clone: Distinct nucleotide sequences in the sample also encode this CDR3. The CDR3 loop reads CASSVRGDSYNEQFF. The DNA of the CDR3 is TGTGCCAGCAGCGTGAGGGGGGACTCCTACAATGAGCAGTTCTTC. The chain has TRBV9 and TRBJ2-1; D assignment may be TRBD1 or TRBD2 (6 bases each). CDR1 and CDR2 (germline): SGDLS, YYNGEE. The CDR3 has 15 amino acids. V dropped 2 bases and J dropped 0 bases, with 9 bases sitting between them.

The V gene is TRBV12-3 or TRBV12-4, the J gene TRBJ2-7; unclear D gene. V was clipped by 5 bases and J by 0 bases, with 8 bases between them. This CDR3 comprises 13 residues. CDR3 bases: TGTGCCAGCAGTCTACCCTCCTCCTACGAGCAGTACTTC. It specifies CASSLPSSYEQYF.

The chain carries TRBV10-3 and TRBJ1-1; tentative D call: TRBD1 (5 bases). From germline, CDR1 is ENHRY and CDR2 SYGVKD. The CDR3 spans 13 residues. V was trimmed by 11 bases and J by 2 bases, leaving 15 bases between them. CDR3 loop: CASSRDDNTEAFF. The DNA of the CDR3 is TGTGCCTCATCCCGGGACGACAACACTGAAGCTTTCTTT.

The chain carries TRBV9 and TRBJ1-2, with D possibly TRBD1 on 6 matching bases. The CDR3 extends over 15 amino acids. CDR1 is SGDLS and CDR2 is YYNGEE in the germline V gene. With 3 bases removed from V and 6 bases from J, the gap between germline ends came to 18 bases. The DNA of the CDR3 is TGTGCCAGCAGCGAAACAGGGAGTCTTCCCCATGGCTACACCTTC. It encodes CASSETGSLPHGYTF.